A selection of T cell receptor beta chains follows, all from one sample in a study of blood T cells in healthy people across ages. TCRdb reprocessed the 5' RACE reads with MiXCR, giving one entry per CDR3 protein. The repertoire has about 800,000 distinct CDR3 sequences, about 45% of them found once; the top ten carry roughly 20%. Sequencing was done on a sample of blood. Every receptor here comes from a man older than 75 in good health. Both conserved end residues are part of each CDR3. The D gene is left open where the match is weak. Size is omitted from some rows. Given values are once, few, many or a class for expanded clones.

D gene	clone size	J gene	V gene	CDR3 protein	CDR3 DNA
NA	NA	TRBJ1-1	TRBV7-2	CASSLVAGFATEAFF	TGTGCCAGCAGCTTAGTGGCAGGGTTTGCCACTGAAGCTTTCTTT
NA	few	TRBJ2-1	TRBV12-3/TRBV12-4	CASSLEPPGHEQFF	TGTGCCAGCAGTTTAGAGCCCCCGGGACATGAGCAGTTCTTC
NA	few	TRBJ1-5	TRBV4-2	CASSQDITGPQHF	TGTGCCAGCAGCCAAGATATAACTGGGCCCCAGCATTTT
NA	few	TRBJ2-7	TRBV21-1	CASTRDRCETSYEQYF	TGTGCCAGCACAAGGGACCGGTGCGAGACCTCCTACGAGCAGTACTTC
TRBD1	NA	TRBJ2-2	TRBV29-1	CSVHGQGRTGELFF	TGCAGCGTTCATGGACAGGGACGGACCGGGGAGCTGTTTTTT
TRBD1	few	TRBJ2-7	TRBV28	CASSRVGQEEEQYF	TGTGCCAGCAGTAGGGTGGGACAGGAGGAAGAGCAGTACTTC
TRBD2	NA	TRBJ2-2	TRBV10-3	CAITTGTSGTGVTGELFF	TGTGCCATCACAACCGGGACTAGCGGGACGGGGGTCACCGGGGAGCTGTTTTTT
TRBD2	few	TRBJ2-1	TRBV24-1	CATGESKTGTTYNEQFF	TGTGCCACCGGCGAGAGCAAAACCGGGACTACCTACAATGAGCAGTTCTTC
TRBD2	NA	TRBJ2-1	TRBV27	CASSPSREGGSYNEQFF	TGTGCCAGCAGCCCGTCGCGGGAGGGCGGCTCCTACAATGAGCAGTTCTTC
NA	NA	TRBJ2-7	TRBV12-3/TRBV12-4	CASSIEGTGPYEQYF	TGTGCCAGCAGCATTGAGGGGACGGGCCCTTACGAGCAGTACTTC
NA	NA	TRBJ2-7	TRBV28	CASSLRGPLEQYF	TGTGCCAGCAGTTTGAGAGGCCCCTTGGAGCAGTACTTC
NA	NA	TRBJ2-1	TRBV12-3/TRBV12-4	CASSLSPYGGSSYNEQFF	TGTGCCAGCAGTTTATCTCCGTACGGCGGAAGCTCCTACAATGAGCAGTTCTTC
NA	many	TRBJ1-2	TRBV14	CASSQVGIFDGYTF	TGTGCCAGCAGCCAAGTTGGGATCTTCGATGGCTACACCTTC
NA	few	TRBJ1-5	TRBV2	CASSEEESYNQPQHF	TGTGCCAGCAGTGAAGAGGAAAGTTACAATCAGCCCCAGCATTTT
TRBD2	NA	TRBJ2-5	TRBV20-1	CSARDRAGVPETQYF	TGCAGTGCTAGAGATCGAGCGGGAGTTCCAGAGACCCAGTACTTC
NA	NA	TRBJ2-2	TRBV5-1	CASSLAPGSDTGELFF	TGCGCCAGCAGCTTGGCCCCGGGATCGGACACCGGGGAGCTGTTTTTT
NA	few	TRBJ2-7	TRBV29-1	CSATSRDGTYEQYF	TGCAGCGCTACTTCCCGGGACGGAACCTACGAGCAGTACTTC
NA	few	TRBJ1-2	TRBV29-1	CSVEDRGNRAYGYTF	TGCAGCGTTGAAGATCGAGGGAACAGGGCCTATGGCTACACCTTC
TRBD2	NA	TRBJ2-7	TRBV27	CASSYGRASGRVAYEQYF	TGTGCCAGCAGTTATGGCCGGGCTAGCGGAAGAGTCGCTTACGAGCAGTACTTC
TRBD2	NA	TRBJ2-7	TRBV20-1	CSASLAGHFYEQYF	TGCAGTGCTAGCCTAGCGGGACACTTTTACGAGCAGTACTTC
TRBD2	NA	TRBJ2-3	TRBV7-2	CASSLFGGGLNTQYF	TGTGCCAGCAGCTTATTTGGGGGAGGGCTAAATACGCAGTATTTT
NA	few	TRBJ2-1	TRBV6-6	CASSYFQGTYNEQFF	TGTGCCAGCAGTTACTTCCAGGGGACCTACAATGAGCAGTTCTTC
NA	few	TRBJ2-4	TRBV9	CASSVEIGPKNIQYF	TGTGCCAGCAGCGTAGAGATCGGCCCCAAAAACATTCAGTACTTC
NA	NA	TRBJ1-4	TRBV5-1	CASSLGGTTTNEKLFF	TGCGCCAGCAGCCTCGGGGGGACAACAACTAATGAAAAACTGTTTTTT
NA	NA	TRBJ1-2	TRBV25-1	CASSEGGKDGYTF	TGTGCCAGCAGTGAAGGTGGGAAAGATGGCTACACCTTC
TRBD2	few	TRBJ2-7	TRBV10-2	CASRRTSGNYEQYF	TGCGCCAGCAGACGGACTAGCGGGAACTACGAGCAGTACTTC
NA	NA	TRBJ2-3	TRBV5-1	CASSSTGTLHTDTQYF	TGCGCCAGCAGCTCCACCGGGACTCTTCACACAGATACGCAGTATTTT
NA	NA	TRBJ1-1	TRBV11-2	CASSRTASNTEAFF	TGTGCCAGCAGCCGGACAGCTTCTAACACTGAAGCTTTCTTT
TRBD2	many	TRBJ2-1	TRBV9	CASSFSTSGRLYEQFF	TGTGCCAGCAGCTTCTCAACTAGCGGGAGGTTGTATGAGCAGTTCTTC
TRBD2	many	TRBJ2-5	TRBV29-1	CSVERPSGSQETQYF	TGCAGCGTTGAACGGCCTAGCGGGAGCCAAGAGACCCAGTACTTC